These 32 T cell receptor beta chains came from one sample sequenced in a study of blood T cell repertoires in COVID-19. This table comes from immunoSEQ multiplex PCR, and its TCRdb copy is limited to in-frame clones, with some not included. The sample shows about 400,000 clones, roughly nine tenths of them seen only once. Source material: PBMCs or T cells enriched from blood (not recorded which). Receptors originate from a woman aged 25 to 39 who had recovered from COVID-19.

The chain employs TRBV2 and TRBJ2-2; D ambiguous. V shed 7 bases and J shed 0 bases, with 9 bases lying between them. The CDR3 is made up of 14 amino acids. CDR1 and CDR2 (germline): SNHLY, FYNNEI. CDR3 nucleotides: TGTGCCAGCATGCGGTGGGCGAACACCGGGGAGCTGTTTTTT. It yields the protein CASMRWANTGELFF. Full variable domain (remainder filled in from reference TRBV2 and TRBJ2-2): EPEVTQTPSHQVTQMGQEVILRCVPISNHLYFYWYRQILGQKVEFLVSFYNNEISEKSEIFDDQFSVERPDGSNFTLKIRSTKLEDSAMYFCASMRWANTGELFFGEGSRLTVL.

This chain joins TRBV18 and TRBJ2-1; D unclear. V was trimmed by 3 bases and J by 6 bases, leaving 6 bases between them. This CDR3 has 12 residues. From germline, CDR1 is KGHSH and CDR2 LQKENI. For the CDR3, the DNA is TGTGCCAGCTCACCCGGAGTCAATGAGCAGTTCTTC. It yields the protein CASSPGVNEQFF. Complete variable domain (other parts from reference TRBV18 and TRBJ2-1): NAGVMQNPRHLVRRRGQEARLRCSPMKGHSHVYWYRQLPEEGLKFMVYLQKENIIDESGMPKERFSAEFPKEGPSILRIQQVVRGDSAAYFCASSPGVNEQFFGPGTRLTVL.

The J gene is TRBJ2-2, the V gene TRBV7-8, with D possibly being TRBD2 (5 bases). Per germline, CDR1 SGHVS and CDR2 FQNEAQ. CDR3 length: 14 amino acids. V lost 1 base to trimming and J lost 6 bases, with 9 bases between them. The CDR3 nucleotides read TGTGCCAGCAGCTTAGTCCGGGGTGCCGGGGAGCTGTTTTTT. Residues: CASSLVRGAGELFF.

The chain uses TRBV2 and TRBJ2-7; TRBD1 matches at 7 bases. The V and J ends lost 7 bases and 3 bases, in that order; junction bases with no gene match: 3. The CDR3 is 12 amino acids. Germline CDR1 SNHLY, CDR2 FYNNEI. In nucleotides, the CDR3 is TGTGCCAGCACCGACAGGGACTACGAGCAGTACTTC. Translated, it gives CASTDRDYEQYF.

The chain links TRBV5-1 to TRBJ2-3, with D possibly TRBD2 on 5 matching bases. The CDR3 is 12 amino acids. From germline, CDR1 is SGHRS and CDR2 YFSETQ. Trimming left V 4 bases short and J 6 bases short, with 9 bases between. DNA for the CDR3: TGCGCCAGCAGCCGGGATGGGGATACGCAGTATTTT. This codes for CASSRDGDTQYF.

This clone was observed a handful of times. The rearrangement uses TRBV28 and TRBJ1-1, with a possible D match to TRBD1 (5 bases). From germline, CDR1 is MDHEN and CDR2 SYDVKM. The CDR3 extends over 17 amino acids. The V end lost 5 bases, the J end lost 1 base, and 20 bases lay between the germline ends. The CDR3 sequence is CASSPLRADLGNTEAFF. The CDR3 DNA reads as TGTGCCAGCAGTCCCCTCAGGGCAGATCTTGGGAACACTGAAGCTTTCTTT.

The gene calls are TRBV6-5 and TRBJ1-2; D gene unclear. The CDR3 spans 13 residues. Trimming shortened V by 6 bases and J by 7 bases, and 15 bases separated the two germline ends. Germline-derived CDR1 and CDR2 are MNHEY and SVGAGI. In nucleotides, the CDR3 is TGTGCCAGCAGCGGGAGGCCTGCCGTTGGCTACACCTTC. Translated: CASSGRPAVGYTF.

The CDR3 loop reads CASSPGPFGDEKLFF. Here the CDR3 DNA reads TGTGCCAGCAGCCCAGGGCCTTTTGGGGATGAAAAACTGTTTTTT. The chain uses TRBV7-9 and TRBJ1-4; TRBD1 is a possible D gene (5 bases). The V gene's germline CDR1 is SEHNR and CDR2 FQNEAQ (reference sequence). The germline V and J ends were trimmed by 5 bases and 6 bases, with 16 bases remaining between them. The CDR3 consists of 15 residues.

This rearrangement joins TRBV11-1 to TRBJ1-2, with a possible D match to TRBD1 (5 bases). Looked up from germline, CDR1 is SGHAT and CDR2 is FQDESV (reference sequence). The CDR3 loop spans 16 amino acids. The V end lost 1 base, the J end lost 0 bases, and 12 bases lay between the germline ends. The CDR3 bases are TGTGCCAGCAGCTTAGACAGGAACGGAGCTAACTATGGCTACACCTTC. Amino acids: CASSLDRNGANYGYTF.

The chain joins TRBV29-1 to TRBJ2-2, with 10 bases that match TRBD2. Germline V CDR1 and CDR2: SQVTM, ANQGSEA. The trim removed 3 bases at V and 5 bases at J, leaving 3 bases unmatched. CDR3 size: 14 residues. The CDR3 coding sequence is TGCAGCGTTGACCGGACTAGCGGAACCGGGGAGCTGTTTTTT. As protein: CSVDRTSGTGELFF.

This clone was counted a single time. J is TRBJ2-7 and V is TRBV12-3 or TRBV12-4; 7 bases fit TRBD1. The CDR3 length is 13 residues. The V gene end was trimmed by 6 bases and the J gene end by 4 bases; junction bases not matched to a gene: 6. The CDR3 DNA sequence: TGTGCCAGCAGCGTGACAGGGAATTACGAGCAGTACTTC. Amino acid sequence: CASSVTGNYEQYF.

The chain carries TRBV15 and TRBJ2-5; 10 bases map to TRBD2. This CDR3 has 16 amino acids. Germline V lookup: CDR1 LNHNV, CDR2 YYDKDF (reference sequence). Unmatched junction bases numbered 6, after V lost 0 bases and J lost 5 bases. The CDR3 spells CATSRDRGGLAETQYF. CDR3 coding DNA: TGTGCCACCAGCAGAGATAGGGGGGGACTAGCGGAGACCCAGTACTTC.

This chain joins TRBV19 and TRBJ1-2, with 7 bases aligning to TRBD1. CDR3 length: 13 residues. V was clipped by 5 bases and J by 4 bases; unmatched bases: 4. Germline V gives CDR1 LNHDA, CDR2 SQIVND (reference sequence). The CDR3 DNA is TGTGCCAGTAGTGCCCAGGGGGGCTATGGCTACACCTTC. It codes for CASSAQGGYGYTF.

The chain uses TRBV9 and TRBJ2-2; TRBD2 agrees at 14 bases. CDR1 is SGDLS, CDR2 YYNGEE, per germline. The V segment lost 4 bases and the J segment 4 bases; nucleotides outside the gene matches: 9. This CDR3 has 18 amino acids. CDR3 DNA: TGTGCCAGCAGCACATCCTTGGGACTAGCGGGAGTCACCGGGGAGCTGTTTTTT. Protein: CASSTSLGLAGVTGELFF.

The chain recombines TRBV12-3 or TRBV12-4 with TRBJ1-1, with D hard to call. Between the trimmed V and J ends, which lost 4 bases and 10 bases, there was a span of 10 bases. The CDR3 sequence is 11 residues long. CDR3 residues: CASSSQKGAFF. Here the CDR3 DNA reads TGTGCCAGCAGTTCACAGAAAGGAGCTTTCTTT.

J is TRBJ2-2 and V is TRBV13; TRBD1 agrees at 9 bases. Germline CDR1 PRHDT, CDR2 FYEKMQ (reference sequence). This CDR3 region has 16 residues. The V and J ends lost 0 bases and 4 bases, in that order; junction bases with no gene match: 3. The DNA of the CDR3 is TGTGCCAGCAGCTTAGGGACAGGGGGGTTCACCGGGGAGCTGTTTTTT. As protein: CASSLGTGGFTGELFF. Together with reference TRBV13 and TRBJ2-2, the CDR3 gives the full variable domain: AAGVIQSPRHLIKEKRETATLKCYPIPRHDTVYWYQQGPGQDPQFLISFYEKMQSDKGSIPDRFSAQQFSDYHSELNMSSLELGDSALYFCASSLGTGGFTGELFFGEGSRLTVL.

Only one count was recorded for this clone. The chain links TRBV5-5 to TRBJ2-7; 8 nucleotides agree with TRBD1. This CDR3 comprises 14 residues. The junction had 5 bases not matched to a gene; V was cut back by 4 bases and J by 2 bases. Per the germline V gene, CDR1 is SGHKS and CDR2 is YYEKEE (reference sequence). The CDR3: CASSLGTGPYEQYF. The CDR3 DNA reads as TGTGCCAGCAGCCTCGGGACAGGACCCTACGAGCAGTACTTC.

V gene TRBV19 combines with J gene TRBJ1-2; weak D call: TRBD1 (5 bases). Germline V lookup: CDR1 LNHDA, CDR2 SQIVND (reference sequence). V dropped 7 bases and J dropped 4 bases, with 13 bases sitting between them. The CDR3 extends over 13 amino acids. The chain's CDR3 is CASTPGGPYGYTF. DNA of the CDR3: TGTGCCAGTACCCCCGGGGGACCCTATGGCTACACCTTC. Looking up the rest from reference TRBV19 and TRBJ1-2 gives the full variable domain: DGGITQSPKYLFRKEGQNVTLSCEQNLNHDAMYWYRQDPGQGLRLIYYSQIVNDFQKGDIAEGYSVSREKKESFPLTVTSAQKNPTAFYLCASTPGGPYGYTFGSGTRLTVV.

The chain carries TRBV7-2 and TRBJ2-7, with unresolved D. Germline CDR1 reads SGHTA; CDR2 reads FQGNSA. V was pared by 6 bases and J by 4 bases, with 10 bases between. The CDR3 is 12 residues long. The CDR3 sequence is CASSFSGYEQYF. CDR3 nucleotide sequence: TGTGCCAGCAGTTTCTCGGGTTACGAGCAGTACTTC.

This chain joins TRBV12-3 or TRBV12-4 and TRBJ1-2; a possible D gene is TRBD1 (5 bases). The CDR3 consists of 13 residues. V was trimmed by 7 bases and J by 1 base, leaving 10 bases between them. The CDR3 here is CASTPDSNYGYTF. CDR3 nucleotide sequence: TGTGCCAGCACCCCCGACAGTAACTATGGCTACACCTTC.

The rearrangement joins TRBV28 to TRBJ2-7, with TRBD2 identical over 8 bases. The CDR3 runs 17 residues. Germline-derived CDR1 and CDR2 are MDHEN and SYDVKM. V was pared by 4 bases and J by 3 bases, with 14 bases of the junction left unmatched. CDR3 sequence reads: CASSSVVGREALYEQYF. CDR3 DNA: TGTGCCAGCAGTTCAGTGGTCGGGCGGGAGGCACTCTACGAGCAGTACTTC.

The chain couples TRBV30 to TRBJ1-4, with D perhaps TRBD1 (5 bases). Trimming took off 4 bases at V and 7 bases at J, with 13 bases between the two ends. This CDR3 is 13 amino acids long. Per germline, CDR1 GTSNPN and CDR2 SVGIG (reference sequence). This chain's CDR3 is CAWTPRRAEKLFF. The CDR3 DNA follows: TGTGCCTGGACACCCCGCAGGGCTGAAAAACTGTTTTTT.

This chain uses TRBV30 with TRBJ1-1; 7 bases agree with TRBD1. CDR3 length equals 13 residues. The V gene end was trimmed by 4 bases and the J gene end by 1 base; junction bases not matched to a gene: 3. Germline V gene lookup returns CDR1 GTSNPN and CDR2 SVGIG (reference sequence). The CDR3 nucleotides are TGTGCCTGGACTCGACAGGGGAACACTGAAGCTTTCTTT. Translating it yields CAWTRQGNTEAFF.

J is TRBJ1-2 and V is TRBV3-1 (or the pseudogene TRBV3-2); D is uncertain. Trimming pared 4 bases from V and 4 bases from J, leaving 10 bases between. The CDR3 extends over 13 amino acids. Germline assignment: CDR1 LGHDT and CDR2 YNNKEL (reference sequence). The chain's CDR3 is CASSPDFVYGYTF. The DNA for the CDR3 is TGTGCCAGCAGCCCGGACTTCGTCTATGGCTACACCTTC.

The chain combines TRBV28 with TRBJ2-1; D gene uncertain. CDR1 and CDR2 (germline): MDHEN, SYDVKM. Trimming pared 3 bases from V and 9 bases from J, leaving 24 bases between. This CDR3 region has 17 residues. This CDR3 is CASSFPYDRGMNGEQFF. The CDR3 DNA reads as TGTGCCAGCAGTTTCCCCTATGATAGAGGTATGAACGGTGAGCAGTTCTTC.

The rearrangement joins TRBV6-5 to TRBJ2-1; no firm D call. V shed 3 bases and J shed 1 base, with 7 bases lying between them. CDR1 is MNHEY and CDR2 is SVGAGI in the germline V gene. This CDR3 spans 14 amino acids. CDR3: CASSYRRSYNEQFF. In DNA, the CDR3 is TGTGCCAGCAGTTATCGTCGTTCCTACAATGAGCAGTTCTTC.

The chain couples TRBV28 to TRBJ2-2; a possible D gene is TRBD2 (5 bases). From germline, CDR1 is MDHEN and CDR2 SYDVKM. V shed 7 bases and J shed 1 base, with 19 bases lying between them. CDR3 length equals 17 residues. CDR3 DNA: TGTGCCAGCACCTTCAACAGCGGACTTTTGAACACCGGGGAGCTGTTTTTT. Translating gives CASTFNSGLLNTGELFF.

The V call is TRBV7-2, the J call TRBJ2-7; D remains unclear. Germline V gives CDR1 SGHTA, CDR2 FQGNSA. Trimming shortened V by 0 bases and J by 2 bases, and 17 bases separated the two germline ends. The CDR3 runs 17 residues. The CDR3 loop reads CASSLAPRLQNTYEQYF. The CDR3 DNA sequence: TGTGCCAGCAGCTTAGCGCCTAGACTCCAGAATACCTACGAGCAGTACTTC.

The rearrangement uses TRBV18 and TRBJ1-1; D is unresolved. The V gene lost 2 bases and the J gene lost 3 bases, with 10 bases spanning the gap. The CDR3 is 14 residues long. Germline lookup yields CDR1 KGHSH and CDR2 LQKENI. In DNA, the CDR3 is TGTGCCAGCTCACCAGAATCCACACACACTGAAGCTTTCTTT. Translation: CASSPESTHTEAFF.

V is TRBV6-5 and J is TRBJ1-5, with D perhaps matching TRBD1 (6 bases). V shed 6 bases and J shed 5 bases, with 14 bases lying between them. CDR1 and CDR2 (germline): MNHEY, SVGAGI. The CDR3 consists of 14 residues. The CDR3 protein is CASSATQGDQPQHF. The CDR3 nucleotides read TGTGCCAGCAGCGCCACACAGGGCGATCAGCCCCAGCATTTT.

This rearrangement joins TRBV6-1 to TRBJ1-1, with D possibly TRBD1 on 6 matching bases. Germline V lookup: CDR1 MNHNS, CDR2 SASEGT. CDR3 length: 16 amino acids. The ends were cut back, 4 bases at V and 5 bases at J, with 20 bases in the middle. The CDR3 sequence: CASSAIQGPIATEAFF. CDR3 bases: TGTGCCAGCAGTGCGATACAGGGTCCAATAGCGACTGAAGCTTTCTTT.

V is TRBV5-1 and J is TRBJ1-1; no firm D call. Germline V lookup: CDR1 SGHRS, CDR2 YFSETQ. V lost 0 bases to trimming and J lost 1 base, with 7 bases between them. The CDR3 has 14 amino acids. The CDR3 region has the DNA TGCGCCAGCAGCTTGGGGCACAAGAACACTGAAGCTTTCTTT. It specifies CASSLGHKNTEAFF.